This T cell receptor beta chain was identified during a study of cytomegalovirus exposure and HLA in healthy donors. Findings of the study overall: Further analysis, carried out later, found HLA-associated TCR beta chains more clonally expanded than equally common other chains.

The PCR was carried out with 60 Vbeta primers and 13 Jbeta primers. Profiling relied on immunoSEQ multiplex PCR, and the TCRdb table lists in-frame clones only, not all of them. The data show 200,000 to 250,000 clones, around 73% seen once. With respect to this clone: Its cognate antigen is unknown.

The germline V gene has CDR1 MGHDK and CDR2 SYGVNS. CDR3 size: 15 residues. V lost 6 bases, J lost 4 bases, and 18 bases lay in between. The sequenced sample was PBMCs. The chain couples TRBV25-1 to TRBJ2-5; a possible D gene is TRBD2 (5 bases). This TCR derives from a male donor in good health and CMV-seronegative. The CDR3 region has the DNA TGTGCCAGCAGCAACGGGCGGCTAGCCTTAGAGACCCAGTACTTC. It encodes CASSNGRLALETQYF.